This T cell receptor (beta chain) comes out of a study of blood T cell repertoires in COVID-19. This clone was picked up one time. Assay used: immunoSEQ multiplex PCR; TCRdb lists only in-frame clones, some missing. The sample includes fewer than 60,000 clones, 82% of them seen just once. The receptor comes from a man older than 75 with COVID-19, enrolled during active disease. Input material: peripheral blood.

The CDR3 sequence is CATRDRGDEKLFF. For the CDR3, the DNA is TGTGCCACCCGGGACAGGGGGGATGAAAAACTGTTTTTT. The gene calls are TRBV2 and TRBJ1-4; 11 positions match TRBD1. Trimming took 10 bases from V and 6 from J; bases not matched to a gene: 4. The CDR3 loop spans 13 amino acids. Germline-derived CDR1 and CDR2 are SNHLY and FYNNEI.